This T cell receptor (beta chain) was retrieved from a study of blood T cell repertoires in COVID-19. From germline, CDR1 is ENHRY and CDR2 SYGVKD. The V gene end was trimmed by 5 bases and the J gene end by 6 bases; junction bases not matched to a gene: 4. CDR3 length: 15 amino acids. Profiled with immunoSEQ multiplex PCR; TCRdb holds only in-frame clones, not every one. Of approximately 300,000 clones listed, approximately 85% are singletons. The sequence derives from a woman aged 45-65 years with acute or convalescent COVID-19. The chain joins TRBV10-3 to TRBJ2-1; TRBD2 aligns across 13 bases. Sequencing was done on a sample of peripheral blood. For the CDR3, the DNA is TGTGCCATCAGTCCCGGACTAGCGGGAGCCAATGAGCAGTTCTTC. Protein: CAISPGLAGANEQFF.